The T cell receptor beta chain under discussion was sequenced for a study of cytomegalovirus exposure and HLA in healthy donors. The CDR3 runs to 12 residues. Germline values: CDR1 SQVTM, CDR2 ANQGSEA. V dropped 3 bases and J dropped 5 bases, with 10 bases sitting between them. PCR amplification relied on 60 Vbeta primers (plus 13 Jbeta primers). Data came from immunoSEQ multiplex PCR; TCRdb stores just in-frame clones and leaves some out. The sample records approximately 87,000 clones, around four fifths being singletons. There are a few counts of this clone. Its antigen is not identified. Regarding the study as a whole: Many donors shared some public TCRs, even though most TCR sequences were rare. Immune exposure data for these donors was limited to CMV serostatus.

The receptor was derived from a woman between 18 and 30 years old in good health and CMV-seropositive. The sequencing input was PBMCs. The chain combines TRBV29-1 with TRBJ2-5; tentative D call: TRBD2 (5 bases). The DNA of the CDR3 is TGCAGCGTTGAGAAGGGAGTCGAGACCCAGTACTTC. It encodes CSVEKGVETQYF.